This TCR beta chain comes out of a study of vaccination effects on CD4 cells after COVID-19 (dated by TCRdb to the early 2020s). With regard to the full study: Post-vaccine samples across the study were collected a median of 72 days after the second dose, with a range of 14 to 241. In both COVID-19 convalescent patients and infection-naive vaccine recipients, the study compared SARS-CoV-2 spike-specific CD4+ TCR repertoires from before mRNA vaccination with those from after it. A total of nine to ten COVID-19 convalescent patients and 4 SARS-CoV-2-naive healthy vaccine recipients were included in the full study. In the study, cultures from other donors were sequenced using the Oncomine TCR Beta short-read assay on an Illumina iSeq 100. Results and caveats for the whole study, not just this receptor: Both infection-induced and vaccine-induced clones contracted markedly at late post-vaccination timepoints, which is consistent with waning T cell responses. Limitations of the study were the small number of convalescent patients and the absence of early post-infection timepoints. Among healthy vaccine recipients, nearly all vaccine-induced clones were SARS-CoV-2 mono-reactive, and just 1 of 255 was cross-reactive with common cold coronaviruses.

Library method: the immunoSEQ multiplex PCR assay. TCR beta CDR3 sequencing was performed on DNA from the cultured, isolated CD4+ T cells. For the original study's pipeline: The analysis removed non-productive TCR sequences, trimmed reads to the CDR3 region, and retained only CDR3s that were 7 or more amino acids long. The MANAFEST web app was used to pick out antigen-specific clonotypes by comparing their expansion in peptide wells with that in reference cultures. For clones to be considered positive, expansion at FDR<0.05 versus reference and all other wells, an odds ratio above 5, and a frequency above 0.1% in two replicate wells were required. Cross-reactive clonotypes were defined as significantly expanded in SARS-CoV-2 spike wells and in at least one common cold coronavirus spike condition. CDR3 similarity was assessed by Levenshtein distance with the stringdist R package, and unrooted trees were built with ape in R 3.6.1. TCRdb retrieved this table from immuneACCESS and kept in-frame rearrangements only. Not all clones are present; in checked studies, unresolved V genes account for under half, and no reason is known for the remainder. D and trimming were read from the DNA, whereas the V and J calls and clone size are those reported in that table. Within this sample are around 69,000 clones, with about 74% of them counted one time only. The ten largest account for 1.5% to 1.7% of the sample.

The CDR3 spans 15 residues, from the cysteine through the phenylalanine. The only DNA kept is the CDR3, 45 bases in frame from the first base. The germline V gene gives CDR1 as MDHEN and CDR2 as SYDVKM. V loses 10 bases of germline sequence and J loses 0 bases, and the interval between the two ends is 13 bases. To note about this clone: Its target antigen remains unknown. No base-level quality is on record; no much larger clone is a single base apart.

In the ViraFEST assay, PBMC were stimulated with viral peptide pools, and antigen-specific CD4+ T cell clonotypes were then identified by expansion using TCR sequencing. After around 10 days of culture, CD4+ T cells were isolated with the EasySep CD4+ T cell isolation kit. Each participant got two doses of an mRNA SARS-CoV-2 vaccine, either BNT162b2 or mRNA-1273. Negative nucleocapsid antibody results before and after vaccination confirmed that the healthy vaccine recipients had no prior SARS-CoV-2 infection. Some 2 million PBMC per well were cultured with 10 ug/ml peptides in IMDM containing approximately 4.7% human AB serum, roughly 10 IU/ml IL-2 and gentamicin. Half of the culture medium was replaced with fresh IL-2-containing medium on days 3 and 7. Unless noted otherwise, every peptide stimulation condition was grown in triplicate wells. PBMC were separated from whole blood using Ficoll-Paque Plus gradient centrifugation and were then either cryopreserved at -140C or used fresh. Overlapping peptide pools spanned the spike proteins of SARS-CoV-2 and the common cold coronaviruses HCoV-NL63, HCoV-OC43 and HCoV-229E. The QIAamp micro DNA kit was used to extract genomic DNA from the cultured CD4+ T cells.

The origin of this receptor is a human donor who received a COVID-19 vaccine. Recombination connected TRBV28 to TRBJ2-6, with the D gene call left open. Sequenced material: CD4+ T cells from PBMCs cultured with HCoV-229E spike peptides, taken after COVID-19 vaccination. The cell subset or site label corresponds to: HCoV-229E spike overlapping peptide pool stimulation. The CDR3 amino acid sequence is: CAIPDGTSGANVLTF. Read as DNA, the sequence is TGTGCCATCCCGGACGGTACCTCTGGGGCCAACGTCCTGACTTTC.